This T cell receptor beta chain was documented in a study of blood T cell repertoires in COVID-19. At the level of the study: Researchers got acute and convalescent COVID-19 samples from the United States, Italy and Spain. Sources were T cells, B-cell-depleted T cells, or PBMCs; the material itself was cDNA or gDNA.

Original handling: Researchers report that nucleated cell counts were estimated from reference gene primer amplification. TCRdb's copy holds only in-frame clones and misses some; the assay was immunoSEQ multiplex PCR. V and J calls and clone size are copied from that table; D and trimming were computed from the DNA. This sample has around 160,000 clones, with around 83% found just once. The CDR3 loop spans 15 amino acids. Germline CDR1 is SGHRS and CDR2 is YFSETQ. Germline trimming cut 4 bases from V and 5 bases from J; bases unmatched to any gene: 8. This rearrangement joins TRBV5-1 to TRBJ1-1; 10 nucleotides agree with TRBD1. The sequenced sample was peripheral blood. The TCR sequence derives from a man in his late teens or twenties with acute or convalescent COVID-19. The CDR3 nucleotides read TGCGCCAGCAGCGAGGACAGGGGGTCGCGGACTGAAGCTTTCTTT. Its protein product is CASSEDRGSRTEAFF.